This T cell receptor (beta chain) was recorded in a study of radiation and T cells in renal cell carcinoma. Germline CDR1 ENHRY, CDR2 SYGVKD. The CDR3 length is 16 residues. V was pared by 4 bases and J by 8 bases, with 12 bases of the junction left unmatched. Time point specified: blood 2 weeks post-SBRT. Sample treatment: 15 Gy SBRT to primary tumor, nephrectomy 4 weeks later. This table comes from immunoSEQ multiplex PCR, and its TCRdb copy is limited to in-frame clones, with some not included. The table records about 60,000 clones, roughly four fifths of them present only once. This receptor was obtained from a man aged 60 to 69 with renal cell carcinoma. This specimen was blood, taken from a patient whose treatment included radiotherapy and nephrectomy. This chain joins TRBV10-3 and TRBJ2-1, with 9 bases lining up with TRBD2. CDR3 sequence: CAISAASSGVGDEQFF. CDR3 DNA: TGTGCCATCAGTGCCGCCTCTAGCGGGGTGGGGGATGAGCAGTTCTTC.